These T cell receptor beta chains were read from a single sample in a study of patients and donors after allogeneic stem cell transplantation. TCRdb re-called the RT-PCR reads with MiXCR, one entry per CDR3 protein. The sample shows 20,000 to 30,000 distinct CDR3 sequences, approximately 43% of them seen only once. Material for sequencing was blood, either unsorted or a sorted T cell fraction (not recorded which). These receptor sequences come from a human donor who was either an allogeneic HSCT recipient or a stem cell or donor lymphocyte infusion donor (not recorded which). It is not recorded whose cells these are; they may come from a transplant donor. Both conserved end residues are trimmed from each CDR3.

ASTPVFTGELF,11,TRBJ2-2,TRBV12-3/TRBV12-4
SVEPVLGQPQH,11,TRBJ1-5,TRBV29-1
ASSQVLAGIFDEQF,14,TRBJ2-1,TRBV4-1
ASSQQGQGNVPQH,13,TRBJ1-5,TRBV3-1
ASSFGTYTEAF,11,TRBJ1-1,TRBV12-3/TRBV12-4
ASSLSGGQETQY,12,TRBJ2-5,TRBV5-8
ASSLPAMNTEAF,12,TRBJ1-1,TRBV12-3/TRBV12-4
ASLGTSGAYEQY,12,TRBJ2-7,TRBV28
ASSGGTGNEKLF,12,TRBJ1-4,TRBV7-9
ASSFGEYTGELF,12,TRBJ2-2,TRBV5-1
ASSLSPRVDSYEQY,14,TRBJ2-7,TRBV12-3/TRBV12-4
AIPQGLLKNQPQH,13,TRBJ1-5,TRBV28
ASSLVGGAGNEQF,13,TRBJ2-1,TRBV7-9
ASSPFSTDTQY,11,TRBJ2-3,TRBV3-1
ASSPSGNSNQPQH,13,TRBJ1-5,TRBV12-3/TRBV12-4
ASSLDRVNSPLH,12,TRBJ1-6,TRBV12-3/TRBV12-4
ASSSGVGEQF,10,TRBJ2-1,TRBV5-1
ASSGRGGLLGETQY,14,TRBJ2-5,TRBV6-5